Ten or more counts support the clone carrying this T cell receptor beta chain. The sample comes from a study of CD8 T cells in ankylosing spondylitis. Looked up from germline, CDR1 is SGHTA and CDR2 is FQGNSA. CDR3 length: 16 amino acids. J was trimmed by 3 bases and V by 6 bases; bases with no gene match: 12. TCRdb ran MiXCR on the 5' RACE reads and lists one entry per CDR3 protein. The sample consists of approximately 200,000 distinct CDR3 sequences, over 10% of them appearing once. This TCR was sampled from a female donor with ankylosing spondylitis or in good health (not recorded which). Specimen: blood, either unsorted or a sorted T cell fraction (not recorded which). The chain joins TRBV7-2 to TRBJ2-7; 9 nucleotides match TRBD2. CDR3 residues: CASREGASGMFYEQYF. The DNA of the CDR3 is TGTGCCAGCAGGGAGGGGGCTAGCGGGATGTTCTACGAGCAGTACTTC.